The rows below give T cell receptor beta chains drawn from one sample of a study of shared clonotypes between healthy human individuals. The repertoire was sequenced with immunoSEQ multiplex PCR; TCRdb's copy has only in-frame clones and lacks some. The data show roughly 2 million clones, approximately 95% seen once. The sample comprised naive CD8+ T cells sorted from blood. Receptor source: a man between 18 and 29 years old in good health. Each CDR3 is given with its conserved first and last residue. D genes are given only for firm matches. Part of the rows lack a size; the others show once, few, many or a class for expanded clones.

clone size	D gene	V gene	J gene	CDR3 protein	CDR3 DNA
-	-	TRBV27	TRBJ1-1	CASSLSGANTEAFF	TGTGCCAGCAGTTTAAGCGGTGCGAACACTGAAGCTTTCTTT
-	-	TRBV5-1	TRBJ2-7	CASSLGSASSYEQYF	TGCGCCAGCAGCTTGGGGTCAGCGAGCTCCTACGAGCAGTACTTC
-	TRBD1	TRBV5-1	TRBJ2-2	CASSLRTGSGELFF	TGCGCCAGCAGCTTACGGACAGGGTCCGGGGAGCTGTTTTTT
-	-	TRBV11-2	TRBJ1-2	CASSLEGGGLGYTF	TGTGCCAGCAGCTTAGAGGGCGGGGGACTTGGCTACACCTTC
-	TRBD1	TRBV7-9	TRBJ2-7	CASSPPPGTGGPSYEQYF	TGTGCCAGCAGCCCTCCGCCTGGGACAGGAGGTCCGTCCTACGAGCAGTACTTC
-	-	TRBV5-4	TRBJ1-4	CASSGSFGGTNEKLFF	TGTGCCAGCAGCGGATCTTTCGGGGGCACTAATGAAAAACTGTTTTTT
-	-	TRBV30	TRBJ2-1	CAWSSGISNEQFF	TGTGCCTGGAGTTCAGGGATTTCCAATGAGCAGTTCTTC
-	-	TRBV7-3	TRBJ2-2	CASSFSSGELFF	TGTGCCAGCAGCTTTTCGTCCGGGGAGCTGTTTTTT
once	TRBD2	TRBV7-2	TRBJ2-7	CASSLAWTSAQEQYF	TGTGCCAGCAGCTTAGCGTGGACTAGCGCGCAGGAGCAGTACTTC
-	-	TRBV21-1	TRBJ1-3	CASSKDGQGAGNTIYF	TGTGCCAGCAGCAAAGACGGGCAGGGGGCTGGAAACACCATATATTTT
-	TRBD1	TRBV29-1	TRBJ1-2	CSVTGGSNYGYTF	TGCAGCGTGACAGGGGGAAGTAACTATGGCTACACCTTC
-	TRBD2	TRBV5-6	TRBJ2-7	CASSLTLAGGYEQYF	TGTGCCAGCAGCTTGACTCTAGCGGGGGGTTACGAGCAGTACTTC
-	-	TRBV5-6	TRBJ2-7	CASSWGLSYEQYF	TGTGCCAGCAGCTGGGGACTCTCCTACGAGCAGTACTTC
-	-	TRBV9	TRBJ2-7	CASSVGGGGSYEQYF	TGTGCCAGCAGCGTAGGTGGAGGGGGCTCCTACGAGCAGTACTTC